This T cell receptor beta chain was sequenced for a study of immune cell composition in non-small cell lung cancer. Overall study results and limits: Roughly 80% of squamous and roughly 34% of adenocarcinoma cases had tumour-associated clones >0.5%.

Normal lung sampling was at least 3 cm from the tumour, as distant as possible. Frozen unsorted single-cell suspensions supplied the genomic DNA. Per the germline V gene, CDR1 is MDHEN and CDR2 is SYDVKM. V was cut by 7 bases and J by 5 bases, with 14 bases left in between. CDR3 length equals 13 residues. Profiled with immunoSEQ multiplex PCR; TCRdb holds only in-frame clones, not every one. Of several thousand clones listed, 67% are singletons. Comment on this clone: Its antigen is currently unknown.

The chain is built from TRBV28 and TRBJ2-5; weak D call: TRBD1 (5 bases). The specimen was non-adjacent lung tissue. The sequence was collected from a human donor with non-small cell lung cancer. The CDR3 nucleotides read TGTGCCAGCACACAGGCAGGTTCGGAGACCCAGTACTTC. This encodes CASTQAGSETQYF.